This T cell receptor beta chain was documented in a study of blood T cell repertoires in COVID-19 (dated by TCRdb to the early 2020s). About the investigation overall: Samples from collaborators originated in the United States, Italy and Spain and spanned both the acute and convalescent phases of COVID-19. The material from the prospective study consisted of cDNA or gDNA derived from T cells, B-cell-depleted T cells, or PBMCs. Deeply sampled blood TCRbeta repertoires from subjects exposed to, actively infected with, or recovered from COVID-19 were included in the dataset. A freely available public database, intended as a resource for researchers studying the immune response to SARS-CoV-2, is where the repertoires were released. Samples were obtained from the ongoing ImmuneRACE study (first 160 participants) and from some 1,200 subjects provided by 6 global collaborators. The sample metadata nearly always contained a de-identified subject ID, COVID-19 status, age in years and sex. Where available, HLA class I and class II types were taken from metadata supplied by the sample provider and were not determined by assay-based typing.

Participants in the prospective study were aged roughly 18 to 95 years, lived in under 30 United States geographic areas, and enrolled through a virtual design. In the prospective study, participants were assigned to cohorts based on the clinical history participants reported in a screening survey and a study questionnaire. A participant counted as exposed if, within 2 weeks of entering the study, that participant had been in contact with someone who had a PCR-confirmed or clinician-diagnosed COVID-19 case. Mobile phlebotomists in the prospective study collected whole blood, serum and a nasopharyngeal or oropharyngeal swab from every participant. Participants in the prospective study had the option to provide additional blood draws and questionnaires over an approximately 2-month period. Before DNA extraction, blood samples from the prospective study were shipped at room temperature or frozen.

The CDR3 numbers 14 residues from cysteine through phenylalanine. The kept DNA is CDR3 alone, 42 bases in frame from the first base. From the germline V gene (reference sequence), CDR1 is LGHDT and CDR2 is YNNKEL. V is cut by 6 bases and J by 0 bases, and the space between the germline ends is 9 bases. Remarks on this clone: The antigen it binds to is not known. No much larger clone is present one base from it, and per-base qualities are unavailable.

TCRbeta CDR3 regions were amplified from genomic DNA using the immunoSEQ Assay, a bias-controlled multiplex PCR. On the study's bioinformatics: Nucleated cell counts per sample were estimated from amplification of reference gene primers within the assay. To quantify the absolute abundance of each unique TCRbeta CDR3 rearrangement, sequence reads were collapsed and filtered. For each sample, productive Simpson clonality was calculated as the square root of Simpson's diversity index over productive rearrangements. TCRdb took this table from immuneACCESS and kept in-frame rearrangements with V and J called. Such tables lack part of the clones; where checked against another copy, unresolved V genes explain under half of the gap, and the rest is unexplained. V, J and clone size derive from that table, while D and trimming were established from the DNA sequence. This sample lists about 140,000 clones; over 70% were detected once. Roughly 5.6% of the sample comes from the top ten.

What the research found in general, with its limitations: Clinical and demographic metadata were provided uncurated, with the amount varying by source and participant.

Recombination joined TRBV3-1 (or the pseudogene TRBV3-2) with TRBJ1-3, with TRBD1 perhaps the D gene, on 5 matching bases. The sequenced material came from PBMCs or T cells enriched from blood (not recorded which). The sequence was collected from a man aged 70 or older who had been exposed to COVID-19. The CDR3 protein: CASRHRGSGNTIYF. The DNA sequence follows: TGTGCCAGCAGACATAGGGGCTCTGGAAACACCATATATTTT.